Each of the 13 T cell receptor beta chains below was sequenced from the same sample in a study of blood T cell repertoires in COVID-19. Only in-frame clones appear in the TCRdb table, and some are missing; sequencing was by immunoSEQ multiplex PCR. Among about 190,000 clones listed, around four fifths were seen once. The specimen sequenced was peripheral blood. The origin of the receptors is a man aged 30-40 years with active or convalescent COVID-19.

V gene TRBV28 combines with J gene TRBJ1-2; 12 positions agree with TRBD1. The CDR3 is made up of 17 amino acids. From germline, CDR1 is MDHEN and CDR2 SYDVKM. J gave up 2 bases and V 8 bases, and 12 bases lay outside the gene matches. CDR3 region: CASGDRGLRYWNYGYTF. The DNA for the CDR3 is TGTGCCAGCGGGGACAGGGGGCTTCGCTATTGGAACTATGGCTACACCTTC.

The chain links TRBV2 to TRBJ2-5, with D perhaps TRBD2 (5 bases). Trimming took 6 bases from V and 5 from J, leaving 16 bases between them. CDR3 length equals 14 residues. The germline CDR1 and CDR2 sequences are SNHLY and FYNNEI. CDR3 residues: CASSPMSGGETQYF. For the CDR3, the DNA is TGTGCCAGCAGCCCAATGTCCGGCGGGGAGACCCAGTACTTC. The full variable domain, its missing parts supplied by reference TRBV2 and TRBJ2-5, is EPEVTQTPSHQVTQMGQEVILRCVPISNHLYFYWYRQILGQKVEFLVSFYNNEISEKSEIFDDQFSVERPDGSNFTLKIRSTKLEDSAMYFCASSPMSGGETQYFGPGTRLLVL.

This rearrangement joins TRBV4-1 to TRBJ2-2, with D tentatively TRBD1 (5 bases). Trimming stripped 6 bases from V and 14 bases from J, with 19 bases between. The CDR3 consists of 13 residues. In germline, CDR1 is MGHRA, CDR2 YSYEKL. CDR3 in DNA: TGCGCCAGCAGTCCTAATCTAGGACAAGTACTGTTTTTT. This translates into CASSPNLGQVLFF.

The chain combines TRBV7-2 with TRBJ2-1; 14 positions agree with TRBD2. The CDR3 runs to 17 residues. Germline CDR1 reads SGHTA; CDR2 reads FQGNSA. Trimming cost V 5 bases and J 9 bases; bases outside gene matches: 12. The CDR3 DNA reads as TGTGCCAGCAGCCCCCGACTAGCGGGAGGGCCCCGTGGTGAGCAGTTCTTC. Its protein product is CASSPRLAGGPRGEQFF.

The V and J genes are TRBV12-5 and TRBJ2-2; TRBD1 is a possible D gene (6 bases). CDR3 size: 13 residues. CDR1 is LGHNT and CDR2 is FRNRAP in the germline V gene. V dropped 9 bases and J dropped 2 bases, with 10 bases sitting between them. This CDR3 is CASGQPNTGELFF. The CDR3 region has the DNA TGTGCTAGCGGACAGCCAAACACCGGGGAGCTGTTTTTT. Supplemented by reference TRBV12-5 and TRBJ2-2, the full variable domain reads DARVTQTPRHKVTEMGQEVTMRCQPILGHNTVFWYRQTMMQGLELLAYFRNRAPLDDSGMPKDRFSAEMPDATLATLKIQPSEPRDSAVYFCASGQPNTGELFFGEGSRLTVL.

The V gene is TRBV27, the J gene TRBJ1-4, with 7 positions matching TRBD1. From germline, CDR1 is MNHEY and CDR2 SMNVEV (reference sequence). With V trimmed by 3 bases and J by 4 bases, 2 bases remained unmatched. The CDR3 loop spans 14 amino acids. CDR3 DNA: TGTGCCAGCAGTTTGACAGGGAATAATGAAAAACTGTTTTTT. The encoded protein is CASSLTGNNEKLFF. Full variable domain (missing parts from reference TRBV27 and TRBJ1-4): EAQVTQNPRYLITVTGKKLTVTCSQNMNHEYMSWYRQDPGLGLRQIYYSMNVEVTDKGDVPEGYKVSRKEKRNFPLILESPSPNQTSLYFCASSLTGNNEKLFFGSGTQLSVL.

The genes are TRBV12-5 and TRBJ1-2; 8 positions agree with TRBD1. V was clipped by 1 base and J by 7 bases; unmatched bases: 11. CDR1 is LGHNT, CDR2 FRNRAP, per germline. This CDR3 is 16 amino acids long. The CDR3 DNA sequence: TGTGCTAGTGGTTTGGCACCTTCTGGGACAGGAGCTGGCTACACCTTC. It encodes CASGLAPSGTGAGYTF.

This sequence joins TRBV25-1 and TRBJ2-3, with 7 nucleotides matching TRBD1. Losses at the gene ends were 3 bases for V and 7 bases for J; bases not matched to a gene: 16. This CDR3 has 17 amino acids. Germline values: CDR1 MGHDK, CDR2 SYGVNS. The CDR3 loop is CASSEPGTASTGHTQYF. The DNA of the CDR3 is TGTGCCAGCAGTGAGCCCGGGACAGCTTCAACTGGCCATACGCAGTATTTT.

V gene TRBV5-4 combines with J gene TRBJ2-5, with 7 bases that match TRBD1. Looked up from germline, CDR1 is SGHNT and CDR2 is YYREEE (reference sequence). The V gene end was trimmed by 4 bases and the J gene end by 5 bases; junction bases not matched to a gene: 11. CDR3 length: 15 residues. CDR3 residues: CASSLGQAVAETQYF. Here the CDR3 DNA reads TGTGCCAGCAGCCTAGGACAGGCCGTAGCTGAGACCCAGTACTTC.

The CDR3 DNA follows: TGTGCCAGCAGTACCTCCGGGACTAACTCCTACGAGCAGTACTTC. This codes for CASSTSGTNSYEQYF. V usage is TRBV6-4 and J usage is TRBJ2-7, with 7 bases lining up with TRBD2. V was clipped by 5 bases and J by 0 bases; unmatched bases: 7. Per the germline V gene, CDR1 is MRHNA and CDR2 is SNTAGT. The length of the CDR3 is 15 residues.

This clone has a single count. The chain has TRBV10-2 and TRBJ2-5, with TRBD2 identical over 8 bases. The CDR3 is 15 residues long. CDR1 is WSHSY and CDR2 is SAAADI in the germline V gene. The V and J ends lost 4 bases and 3 bases, in that order; junction bases with no gene match: 7. CDR3 sequence (DNA): TGCGCCAGCAGTGGGGCAACGGGGGGGAAAGAGACCCAGTACTTC. It translates to CASSGATGGKETQYF.

The V and J genes are TRBV28 and TRBJ2-4; D not resolved. This CDR3 contains 13 residues. The V end lost 3 bases, the J end lost 0 bases, and 3 bases lay between the germline ends. Per the germline V gene, CDR1 is MDHEN and CDR2 is SYDVKM. The CDR3 loop is CASSFRAKNIQYF. The CDR3 DNA reads TGTGCCAGCAGTTTCCGAGCCAAAAACATTCAGTACTTC.

The table lists this clone with a few counts. The chain has TRBV19 and TRBJ1-4; D perhaps matches TRBD1 (6 bases). Per the germline V gene, CDR1 is LNHDA and CDR2 is SQIVND (reference sequence). This CDR3 region has 12 residues. V lost 5 bases to trimming and J lost 8 bases, with 9 bases between them. CDR3 in DNA: TGTGCCAGTAGTCACAGGGCCGAAAAACTGTTTTTT. This translates into CASSHRAEKLFF.